One sample yielded the 7 T cell receptor beta chains listed below, sequenced in a study of a mutant IDH1 vaccine in newly diagnosed glioma. No antigen has been identified for these receptors. Time point reported: week 5, during vaccination. Every vaccine dose comprised 300 ug of mutant IDH1 20-mer peptide plus topical imiquimod. Clones were read by immunoSEQ multiplex PCR, and TCRdb kept only the in-frame ones, dropping some. In the table there are some 36,000 clones, 81% of which are singletons. The source was PBMCs, collected from a glioma patient whose treatment included an IDH1 peptide vaccine. Receptors were obtained from a man aged 50 to 59 with glioma.

The gene calls are TRBV7-9 and TRBJ2-3; D perhaps matches TRBD2 (6 bases). This CDR3 spans 11 amino acids. V was clipped by 7 bases and J by 5 bases, with 7 bases between them. Germline V gene lookup returns CDR1 SEHNR and CDR2 FQNEAQ (reference sequence). The CDR3: CASTGGDTQYF. The CDR3 DNA is TGTGCCAGCACCGGGGGAGATACGCAGTATTTT.

V is TRBV19 and J is TRBJ2-7; D might be TRBD1 or TRBD2, each matching 5 bases. Germline V gene sequence: CDR1 LNHDA, CDR2 SQIVND (reference sequence). The CDR3 is 14 amino acids. Trimming removed 4 bases at V and 3 bases at J, with 13 bases between. The CDR3 DNA reads TGTGCCAGTAGTAAAGGGACCGAGATCTACGAGCAGTACTTC. Amino acids: CASSKGTEIYEQYF.

The chain carries TRBV5-5 and TRBJ1-5; possible D gene TRBD1, 6 bases. The CDR3 spans 15 residues. The V gene's germline CDR1 is SGHKS and CDR2 YYEKEE (reference sequence). Deletions cut 3 bases from V and 5 bases from J, with 15 bases between. The CDR3 is CASSWGWGADQPQHF. The CDR3 nucleotides are TGTGCCAGCAGCTGGGGGTGGGGGGCCGATCAGCCCCAGCATTTT. Filled out from reference TRBV5-5 and TRBJ1-5, the complete variable domain reads DAGVTQSPTHLIKTRGQQVTLRCSPISGHKSVSWYQQVLGQGPQFIFQYYEKEERGRGNFPDRFSARQFPNYSSELNVNALLLGDSALYLCASSWGWGADQPQHFGDGTRLSIL.

J is TRBJ1-5 and V is TRBV18; possible D gene TRBD1, 5 bases. The CDR3 contains 14 residues. Germline V CDR1 and CDR2: KGHSH, LQKENI. Trimming pared 4 bases from V and 0 bases from J, leaving 7 bases between. CDR3 loop: CASSLGLSNQPQHF. DNA of the CDR3: TGTGCCAGCTCACTGGGACTTAGCAATCAGCCCCAGCATTTT.

The chain combines TRBV19 with TRBJ1-2, with D maybe TRBD1 (6 bases). This CDR3 contains 15 residues. Germline V gene data show CDR1 as LNHDA and CDR2 as SQIVND (reference sequence). Trimming stripped 5 bases from V and 5 bases from J, with 18 bases between. This chain's CDR3 is CASSSGTRGTYGYTF. CDR3 bases: TGTGCCAGTAGTTCAGGGACTAGGGGGACGTATGGCTACACCTTC.

J is TRBJ2-1 and V is TRBV5-6; D not resolved. The germline V gene encodes CDR1 SGHDT and CDR2 YYEEEE. This CDR3 contains 17 residues. The germline V and J ends were trimmed by 5 bases and 0 bases, with 18 bases remaining between them. DNA of the CDR3: TGTGCCAGCAGTATCCTTATAAGGCAGAGCTCCTACAATGAGCAGTTCTTC. Translation: CASSILIRQSSYNEQFF.

This clone was picked up one time. The chain is built from TRBV18 and TRBJ2-5; maybe TRBD1 (5 bases). The CDR3 has 15 amino acids. Germline CDR1 reads KGHSH; CDR2 reads LQKENI. V was cut by 3 bases and J by 1 base, with 12 bases left in between. CDR3 DNA sequence: TGTGCCAGCTCACCCTCGACAGTTTTCCAAGAGACCCAGTACTTC. Translated: CASSPSTVFQETQYF.